These T cell receptor beta chains were read from a single sample in a study of T cell responses to AZD1222 COVID-19 vaccine. Sequencing used immunoSEQ multiplex PCR; TCRdb keeps in-frame clones, though not all of them. The repertoire includes roughly 100,000 clones, 89% of them detected once, and about 1.5% sits in the top ten. The sequences come from peripheral blood, collected on day 0 of AZD1222 vaccination. These receptors all stem from an adult in good health. Both conserved end residues are part of each CDR3. The D gene is left open where the match is weak. Clone size is stated in some rows and not others, as once, few, many or a class when expanded.

v_gene	abundance	d_gene	j_gene	CDR3aa	CDR3nt
TRBV4-1	NA	TRBD2	TRBJ2-3	CASSQEPGGSSGGNTQYF	TGCGCCAGCAGCCAAGAACCCGGGGGATCTAGCGGGGGAAATACGCAGTATTTT
TRBV19	once	NA	TRBJ1-1	CASSIWGAQNTEAFF	TGTGCCAGTAGTATTTGGGGGGCGCAGAACACTGAAGCTTTCTTT
TRBV30	NA	TRBD1	TRBJ2-5	CAWSVGTGGETQYF	TGTGCCTGGAGTGTCGGGACAGGGGGCGAGACCCAGTACTTC
TRBV19	NA	NA	TRBJ1-3	CASSKVTSGNTIYF	TGTGCCAGTAGTAAAGTGACGTCTGGAAACACCATATATTTT
TRBV2	NA	NA	TRBJ2-3	CASSRDADTQYF	TGTGCCAGCAGTCGGGACGCAGATACGCAGTATTTT
TRBV27	few	NA	TRBJ1-2	CASSSLGSGRKDYGYTF	TGTGCCAGCAGTTCCCTCGGATCGGGGCGAAAGGACTATGGCTACACCTTC
TRBV30	few	NA	TRBJ1-3	CAWRSSGNTIYF	TGTGCCTGGAGGAGCTCTGGAAACACCATATATTTT
TRBV6-2/TRBV6-3	NA	NA	TRBJ2-7	CASSPQLYEQYF	TGTGCCAGCAGTCCCCAGCTCTACGAGCAGTACTTC
TRBV6-2/TRBV6-3	few	NA	TRBJ2-1	CASSQDRSGYNEQFF	TGTGCCAGCAGTCAAGACAGGTCGGGTTACAATGAGCAGTTCTTC
TRBV27	NA	TRBD1	TRBJ2-7	CASRRQGTSSYEQYF	TGTGCCAGCAGAAGACAGGGTACGAGCTCCTACGAGCAGTACTTC
TRBV7-3	NA	TRBD1	TRBJ1-1	CASSSSGGNEAFF	TGTGCCAGCAGCTCCTCAGGGGGTAATGAAGCTTTCTTT
TRBV29-1	NA	TRBD2	TRBJ2-2	CSVSSDGLAGGHGELFF	TGCAGCGTTTCCTCCGACGGACTAGCGGGGGGGCACGGGGAGCTGTTTTTT
TRBV5-1	NA	TRBD1	TRBJ1-1	CASKRRGGYTEAFF	TGCGCCAGCAAAAGAAGAGGGGGCTATACTGAAGCTTTCTTT
TRBV28	NA	TRBD1	TRBJ1-5	CASRATGGSNQPQHF	TGTGCCAGCAGAGCGACAGGGGGGAGCAATCAGCCCCAGCATTTT
TRBV6-4	once	TRBD1	TRBJ1-2	CASSRDRQRGGYTF	TGTGCCAGCAGTCGGGACAGGCAAAGAGGGGGCTACACCTTC
TRBV29-1	NA	NA	TRBJ1-5	CSVVLDGGPGQPQHF	TGCAGCGTTGTACTTGACGGGGGTCCCGGACAGCCCCAGCATTTT
TRBV7-2	few	NA	TRBJ1-1	CASSLAGGENTEAFF	TGTGCCAGCAGCTTAGCAGGCGGGGAGAACACTGAAGCTTTCTTT
TRBV7-2	NA	TRBD2	TRBJ2-1	CASSSLAGGYNEQFF	TGTGCCAGCAGCTCACTAGCGGGGGGGTATAATGAGCAGTTCTTC
TRBV12-5	NA	TRBD1	TRBJ1-1	CASGGTGRTEAFF	TGTGCTAGTGGGGGGACAGGGCGGACTGAAGCTTTCTTT
TRBV2	once	NA	TRBJ1-1	CASRGTAGFRAFF	TGTGCCAGCAGGGGGACCGCTGGATTTAGGGCTTTCTTT
TRBV19	NA	TRBD2	TRBJ2-5	CASGGVGRIEETQYF	TGTGCCAGCGGGGGGGTCGGACGGATAGAAGAGACCCAGTACTTC
TRBV9	few	NA	TRBJ1-1	CASSLNTGSEAFF	TGTGCCAGCAGCTTAAATACAGGCAGTGAAGCTTTCTTT
TRBV2	NA	NA	TRBJ1-4	CASIRQSATNEKLFF	TGTGCCAGCATTCGACAGTCCGCAACTAATGAAAAACTGTTTTTT
TRBV28	NA	TRBD1	TRBJ2-4	CASSLAIRTGAKNIQYF	TGTGCCAGCAGTTTAGCCATCAGGACAGGGGCCAAAAACATTCAGTACTTC
TRBV19	NA	NA	TRBJ1-2	CASRPVGDGYTF	TGTGCCAGTAGACCAGTTGGTGATGGCTACACCTTC
TRBV7-8	NA	NA	TRBJ1-1	CASSLVPDTEAFF	TGTGCCAGCAGCTTAGTGCCAGACACTGAAGCTTTCTTT
TRBV5-1	NA	NA	TRBJ1-3	CASSLAGGGKENTIYF	TGCGCCAGCAGCTTGGCCGGGGGCGGCAAGGAAAACACCATATATTTT
TRBV29-1	NA	TRBD1	TRBJ1-1	CSVETGTVAFF	TGCAGCGTTGAGACAGGGACAGTAGCTTTCTTT